These 15 T cell receptor beta chains came from one sample sequenced in a study of OX40 agonist ivuxolimab in advanced cancers. The repertoire was sequenced with immunoSEQ multiplex PCR; TCRdb's copy has only in-frame clones and lacks some. The profile shows tens of thousands of clones, almost 85% of them singletons. Sequences were derived from CD4+ or CD8+ T cells sorted from blood, sampled in a trial of the OX40 agonist ivuxolimab. The origin of the receptors is an adult with an advanced solid tumor such as melanoma, head and neck, liver or kidney cancer.

This chain uses TRBV11-2 with TRBJ2-1; TRBD2 matches at 7 bases. V trimming: 7 bases; J trimming: 7 bases; junction bases outside the gene matches: 7. There are 13 residues in the CDR3. Per germline, CDR1 SGHAT and CDR2 FQNNGV. CDR3 sequence reads: CASTSGAGNEQFF. In DNA, the CDR3 is TGTGCCAGCACCAGCGGGGCCGGTAATGAGCAGTTCTTC. Looking up the rest from reference TRBV11-2 and TRBJ2-1 gives the full variable domain: EAGVAQSPRYKIIEKRQSVAFWCNPISGHATLYWYQQILGQGPKLLIQFQNNGVVDDSQLPKDRFSAERLKGVDSTLKIQPAKLEDSAVYLCASTSGAGNEQFFGPGTRLTVL.

The genes are TRBV29-1 and TRBJ2-3; D might be TRBD2 (6 bases). The germline CDR1 and CDR2 sequences are SQVTM and ANQGSEA. This CDR3 has 12 residues. The V gene lost 4 bases and the J gene lost 4 bases, with 9 bases spanning the gap. The CDR3 DNA is TGCAGCGTTGCCCCGGGGGCAGATACGCAGTATTTT. This gives the protein CSVAPGADTQYF.

The rearrangement links TRBV5-4 to TRBJ2-5; D might be TRBD1 or TRBD2, each matching 6 bases. Germline V gene sequence: CDR1 SGHNT, CDR2 YYREEE (reference sequence). This CDR3 is built from 15 residues. V was clipped by 0 bases and J by 4 bases, with 13 bases between them. This CDR3 reads CASSLGGARAETQYF. For the CDR3, the DNA is TGTGCCAGCAGCTTGGGGGGGGCCAGGGCAGAGACCCAGTACTTC.

The chain carries TRBV6-5 and TRBJ2-4, with D possibly TRBD2 on 5 matching bases. This CDR3 is 15 amino acids long. Germline loops: CDR1 MNHEY, CDR2 SVGAGI. The ends were cut back, 5 bases at V and 5 bases at J, with 16 bases in the middle. The CDR3 here is CASSGIGRLENIQYF. The CDR3 coding sequence is TGTGCCAGCAGTGGAATAGGGAGATTGGAAAACATTCAGTACTTC.

This chain connects TRBV2 to TRBJ1-5; D remains unclear. Per the germline V gene, CDR1 is SNHLY and CDR2 is FYNNEI. The CDR3 extends over 14 amino acids. The V gene lost 9 bases and the J gene lost 0 bases, with 12 bases spanning the gap. This CDR3 reads CASQARNSNQPQHF. CDR3 bases: TGTGCCAGTCAGGCTCGAAATAGCAATCAGCCCCAGCATTTT.

The J gene is TRBJ2-4, the V gene TRBV27; D perhaps matches TRBD1 (6 bases). With 6 bases removed from V and 2 bases from J, the gap between germline ends came to 14 bases. Germline-derived CDR1 and CDR2 are MNHEY and SMNVEV (reference sequence). This CDR3 is 15 amino acids long. The CDR3: CASSSNQGPKNIQYF. CDR3 DNA: TGTGCCAGCAGCTCGAACCAGGGGCCCAAAAACATTCAGTACTTC.

The V gene is TRBV6-1, the J gene TRBJ2-7; D gene ambiguous. V was trimmed by 6 bases and J by 0 bases, leaving 12 bases between them. The CDR3 sequence is 14 residues long. From germline, CDR1 is MNHNS and CDR2 SASEGT. CDR3 DNA sequence: TGTGCCAGCAGATATGGACGGAACTCCTACGAGCAGTACTTC. Its translation is CASRYGRNSYEQYF.

V usage is TRBV7-2 and J usage is TRBJ1-5; no reliable D call. Per germline, CDR1 SGHTA and CDR2 FQGNSA. The CDR3 consists of 13 residues. V gave up 5 bases and J gave up 3 bases, with 8 bases separating them. The CDR3 protein is CASSPHPNQPQHF. Written as DNA, the CDR3 is TGTGCCAGCAGCCCCCACCCCAATCAGCCCCAGCATTTT.

V gene TRBV18 combines with J gene TRBJ2-5; TRBD1 agrees at 8 bases. This CDR3 comprises 14 residues. The V segment lost 5 bases and the J segment 4 bases; nucleotides outside the gene matches: 6. Germline CDR1 reads KGHSH; CDR2 reads LQKENI. CDR3 bases: TGTGCCAGCTCATCCGGACAGGGTGCAGAGACCCAGTACTTC. It yields the protein CASSSGQGAETQYF.

The chain employs TRBV5-1 and TRBJ2-7; TRBD2 matches at 10 bases. The length of the CDR3 is 15 residues. The J segment lost 7 bases and the V segment lost 1 base, leaving 8 bases of the junction unmatched. Germline CDR1 and CDR2: SGHRS and YFSETQ. This chain's CDR3 is CASSLKSGGAGEQYF. The DNA of the CDR3 is TGCGCCAGCAGCTTGAAAAGCGGGGGGGCGGGAGAGCAGTACTTC.

The J gene is TRBJ1-5, the V gene TRBV19, with D maybe TRBD1 (5 bases). Trimming pared 3 bases from V and 0 bases from J, leaving 12 bases between. Germline CDR1 is LNHDA and CDR2 is SQIVND (reference sequence). The CDR3 loop spans 16 amino acids. CDR3 in amino acids: CASSIGGGYSNQPQHF. In nucleotides, the CDR3 is TGTGCCAGTAGTATCGGGGGGGGATATAGCAATCAGCCCCAGCATTTT.

The genes are TRBV7-2 and TRBJ2-5; tentative D call: TRBD2 (6 bases). CDR1 and CDR2 (germline): SGHTA, FQGNSA. V was cut by 1 base and J by 4 bases, with 13 bases left in between. CDR3 size: 15 residues. CDR3 sequence: CASSLVFGGRETQYF. The CDR3 nucleotides read TGTGCCAGCAGCTTAGTATTTGGGGGGAGAGAGACCCAGTACTTC.

The chain uses TRBV29-1 and TRBJ2-3; D possibly corresponds to TRBD2 (6 bases). The CDR3 extends over 14 amino acids. CDR1 and CDR2 (germline): SQVTM, ANQGSEA. Trimming took 6 bases from V and 3 from J, leaving 16 bases between them. The CDR3 DNA reads as TGCAGCGTCATGTTCGGGACTCCTACAGATACGCAGTATTTT. Translating gives CSVMFGTPTDTQYF.

The chain joins TRBV19 to TRBJ2-1, with D perhaps TRBD2 (6 bases). The V end lost 5 bases, the J end lost 6 bases, and 20 bases lay between the germline ends. Germline CDR1 LNHDA, CDR2 SQIVND (reference sequence). The CDR3 spans 16 residues. The CDR3 protein is CASSSMGSLGGNEQFF. DNA of the CDR3: TGTGCCAGTAGTTCTATGGGCTCCCTGGGGGGCAATGAGCAGTTCTTC.

This rearrangement joins TRBV2 to TRBJ1-4; no clear D. This CDR3 has 16 amino acids. The ends were cut back, 4 bases at V and 0 bases at J, with 12 bases in the middle. Germline values: CDR1 SNHLY, CDR2 FYNNEI. Here the CDR3 DNA reads TGTGCCAGCAGTGTTATGAGAGGGTCAACTAATGAAAAACTGTTTTTT. Translating gives CASSVMRGSTNEKLFF.